This T cell receptor beta chain was profiled in a study of CD8 T cells in Susac syndrome. RNA, at about 0.5 to 1 ug, was reverse transcribed with random hexamers. TCRdb ran MiXCR on the immunoSEQ multiplex PCR reads and lists one entry per CDR3 protein. The sample lists around 280,000 distinct CDR3 sequences, roughly 84% occurring once. Trimming removed 6 bases from V and 10 bases from J, with 13 bases in between. Germline lookup yields CDR1 SQVTM and CDR2 ANQGSEA. There are 11 residues in the CDR3. Sequencing input: CD8+ T cells from PBMCs. The TCR sequence derives from a human donor with multiple sclerosis. The V gene is TRBV29-1, the J gene TRBJ2-1; perhaps TRBD2 as D (5 bases). The CDR3 is CSVGRTREQFF. In DNA form, the CDR3 reads TGCAGCGTCGGCCGGACTCGCGAGCAGTTCTTC.